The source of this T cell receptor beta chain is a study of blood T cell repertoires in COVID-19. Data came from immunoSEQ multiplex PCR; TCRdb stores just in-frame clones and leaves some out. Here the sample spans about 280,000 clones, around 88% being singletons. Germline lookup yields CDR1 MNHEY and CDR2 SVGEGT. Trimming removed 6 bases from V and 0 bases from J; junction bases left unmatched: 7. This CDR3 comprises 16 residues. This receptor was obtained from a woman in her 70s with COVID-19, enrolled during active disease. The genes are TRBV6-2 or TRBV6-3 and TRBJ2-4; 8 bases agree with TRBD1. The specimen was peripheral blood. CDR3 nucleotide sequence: TGTGCCAGCAGCCCGGACAGGGCGGGAGCCAAAAACATTCAGTACTTC. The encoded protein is CASSPDRAGAKNIQYF.